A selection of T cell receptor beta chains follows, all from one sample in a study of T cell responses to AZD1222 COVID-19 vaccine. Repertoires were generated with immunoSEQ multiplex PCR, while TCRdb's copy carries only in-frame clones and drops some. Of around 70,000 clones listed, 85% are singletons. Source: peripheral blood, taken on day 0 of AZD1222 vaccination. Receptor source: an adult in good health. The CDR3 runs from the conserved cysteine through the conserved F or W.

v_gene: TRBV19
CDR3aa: CASSAFRGPGETQYF

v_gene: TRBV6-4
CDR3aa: CASSVGGTYNEQFF

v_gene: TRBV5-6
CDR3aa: CASRFFVSAAKNIQYF

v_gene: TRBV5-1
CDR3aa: CASSRLAGPEQYF

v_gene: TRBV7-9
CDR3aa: CASSLLPDRDTEAFF

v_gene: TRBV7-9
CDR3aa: CASSPGSLEEKLFF

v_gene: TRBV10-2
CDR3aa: CASSDSRGYTEAFF

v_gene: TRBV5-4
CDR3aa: CASSNMGSGSYGYTF

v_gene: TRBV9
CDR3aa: CASSVGTGPFEAFF

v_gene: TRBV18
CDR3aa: CASSPSRLAGVNEQFF

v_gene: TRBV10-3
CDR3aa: CAISDPGARAFF

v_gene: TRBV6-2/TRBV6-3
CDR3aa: CASSYSVVVGTEGNTEAFF

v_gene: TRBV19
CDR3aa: CASSTSHGASDNQPQHF

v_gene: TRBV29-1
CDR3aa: CSVSTSGINTGELFF

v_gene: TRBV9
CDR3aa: CASSQMDSTYNEQFF

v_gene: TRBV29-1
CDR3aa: CSVDQQSPQETQYF

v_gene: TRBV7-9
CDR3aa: CASSSDSFQETQYF

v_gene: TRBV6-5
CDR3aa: CASRLPATGELFF

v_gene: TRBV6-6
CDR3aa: CASSGGQGPLGYTF

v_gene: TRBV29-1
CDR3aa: CSVSGTGLGELFF

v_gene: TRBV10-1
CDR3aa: CASSEIGPTGELFF

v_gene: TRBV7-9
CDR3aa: CASSLWGQQNYYEQYF

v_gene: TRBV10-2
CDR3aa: CASRGLAGPTGELFF

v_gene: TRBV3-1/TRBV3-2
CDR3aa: CASSQADQSGYTF

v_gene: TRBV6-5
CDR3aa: CASRLDDSNQPQHF

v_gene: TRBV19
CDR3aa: CASIPSGDFGYGYTF

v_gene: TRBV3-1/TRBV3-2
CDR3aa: CASSQPDRAYEQYF

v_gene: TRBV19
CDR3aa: CASSPLGSNTEAFF

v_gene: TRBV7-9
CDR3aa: CASSPGPGGQPQHF

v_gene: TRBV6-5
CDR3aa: CASSADSGNTIYF

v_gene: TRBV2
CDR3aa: CASSGRAYQETQYF

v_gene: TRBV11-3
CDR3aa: CASSLTGQNEKLFF

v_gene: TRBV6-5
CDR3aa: CASSYREVGELFF

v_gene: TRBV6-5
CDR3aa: CASSRGRVVNTEAFF

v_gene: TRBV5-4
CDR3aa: CASSWQVGGGAREQYF

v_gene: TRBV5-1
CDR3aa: CASSLSRDYNSPLHF

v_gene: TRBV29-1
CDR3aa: CSVEGGGAGANVLTF

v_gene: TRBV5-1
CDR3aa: CASMFGSRTDEAFF

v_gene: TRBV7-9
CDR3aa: CASSFDRATEAFF

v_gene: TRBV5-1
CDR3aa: CASSAPGGGTYNSPLHF

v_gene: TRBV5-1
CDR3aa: CASSHGQSARIKNEQFF

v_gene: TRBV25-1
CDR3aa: CASSDTGIQPQHF

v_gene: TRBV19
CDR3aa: CASSMAPMGNIQYF

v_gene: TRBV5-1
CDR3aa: CASSSLAGGSYNEQFF

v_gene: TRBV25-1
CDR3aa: CASSEQPGRSTIYEQYF

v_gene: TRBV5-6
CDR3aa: CASSYPDQETQYF

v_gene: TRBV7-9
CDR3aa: CASDPGGGEQYF

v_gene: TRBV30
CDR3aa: CAWSKGLAVSYEQYF

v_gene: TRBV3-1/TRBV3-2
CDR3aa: CASSQEMTGYGYTF

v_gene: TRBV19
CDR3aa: CASRNLQGNYQPQHF

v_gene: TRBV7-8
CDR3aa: CASSHGTATNYGYTF

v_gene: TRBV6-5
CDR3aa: CASSQTGSVGELFF

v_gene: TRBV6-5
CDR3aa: CASNPLEGLGEQYF